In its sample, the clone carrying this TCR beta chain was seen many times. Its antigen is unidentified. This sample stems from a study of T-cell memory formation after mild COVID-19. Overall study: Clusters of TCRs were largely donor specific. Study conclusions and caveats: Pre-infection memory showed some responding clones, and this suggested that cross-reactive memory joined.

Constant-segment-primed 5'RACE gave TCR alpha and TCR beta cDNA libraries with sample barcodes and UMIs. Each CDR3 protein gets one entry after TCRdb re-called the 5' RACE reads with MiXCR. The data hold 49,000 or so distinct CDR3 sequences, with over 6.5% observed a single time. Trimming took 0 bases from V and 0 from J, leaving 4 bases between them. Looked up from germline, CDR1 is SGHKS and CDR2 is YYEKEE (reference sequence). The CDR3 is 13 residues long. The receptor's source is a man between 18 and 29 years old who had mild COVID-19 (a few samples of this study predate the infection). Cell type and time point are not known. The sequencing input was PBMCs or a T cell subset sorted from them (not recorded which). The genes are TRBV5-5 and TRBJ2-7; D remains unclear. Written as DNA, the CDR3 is TGTGCCAGCAGCTTGGACATCTCCTACGAGCAGTACTTC. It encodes CASSLDISYEQYF. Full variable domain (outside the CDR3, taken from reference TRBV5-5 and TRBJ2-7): DAGVTQSPTHLIKTRGQQVTLRCSPISGHKSVSWYQQVLGQGPQFIFQYYEKEERGRGNFPDRFSARQFPNYSSELNVNALLLGDSALYLCASSLDISYEQYFGPGTRLTVT.